This TCR beta chain was identified during a study of CD8+ T cells in alopecia areata (dated by TCRdb to the late 2010s). Some background on the complete study: The treated patients, all with moderate-to-severe alopecia areata, were enrolled in an open-label pilot trial of oral tofacitinib given at 5 to 10 mg twice daily. To study T cell clonal expansion in alopecia areata, the researchers applied high-throughput TCRbeta sequencing to both the C3H/HeJ mouse model and human patients. Human TCRbeta sequencing covered scalp tissue and sorted CD4+ and CD8+ peripheral blood T cells from patchy and totalis/universalis alopecia areata patients and healthy controls. immunoSEQ multiplex PCR using 35 Vbeta forward primers and 13 Jbeta reverse primers was used to amplify TCRbeta CDR3 regions. Tofacitinib was administered for 6 to 18 months, and 6 months of follow-up off drug were then conducted to assess delayed response and recurrence. The RNA source kit depended on sample type: the PAXgene miRNA kit for fixed scalp, the miRNeasy kit for PBMCs, and the RNeasy kit for mouse skin. Scalp clonality was compared among normal scalp (n=4), patchy alopecia areata scalp (n=8), and alopecia totalis/universalis scalp (n=8). Patients on tofacitinib were biopsied at baseline and after 4 and 24 weeks of treatment, and several of the patients also had a later scalp biopsy. In treated patients, disease severity was measured using the SALT score, which gives the percentage of scalp surface area affected.

Interpreted using the paper, the treatment or condition label stands for: oral pan-JAK inhibitor, 5-10 mg twice daily. Lesional scalp punch biopsies and peripheral blood were obtained from alopecia areata patients. PBMCs were isolated by density centrifugation and stained for CD3, CD4 and CD8, after which CD4+ and CD8+ T cells were sorted on a FACSAria. Preparation of the library involved the immunoSEQ multiplex PCR assay. For TCR sequencing, RNA was extracted from every sample and reverse transcribed into cDNA to serve as template. SuperScript III was used for first-strand cDNA synthesis, primed with a 2:1 mix of oligo-dT and random hexamers. A synthetic immune receptor repertoire was used to assess amplification bias, and residual bias was removed computationally. Per the original workflow: After raw reads were preprocessed to remove errors, the CDR3 was defined following IMGT conventions as running from the conserved cysteine to phenylalanine. To get clonality, Shannon entropy was normalized by log2 of the number of productive unique TCRs and the result was subtracted from 1. CD4 or CD8 identity of scalp clones was inferred by cross-referencing scalp TCRbeta sequences with sorted blood CD4 and CD8 repertoires. TCRdb holds this immuneACCESS table with in-frame rearrangements only. Some clones are missing; in checked studies, unresolved V genes explain under half, and the rest has no known cause. V, J and clone size are taken as reported in that table, and D and trimming were inferred from the DNA itself. The sample has roughly 220,000 clones on record, just over 65% of them singletons. The ten largest account for 0.95% to 1.5% of the sample.

This clone has more than one count but fewer than ten. No cognate antigen has been identified for it. No quality values exist for individual bases; no much larger clone is one base distant. Summary of the overall study and its limitations: Unlike mouse skin, where gammadelta T cells dominate, normal human skin contains resident alphabeta T cells that get sequenced too, which complicates analysis of the scalp TCR repertoire. Lesional scalp, especially in alopecia totalis/universalis, showed higher clonality and more expanded CD8+ clones than normal scalp, suggesting antigenic drive. During tofacitinib treatment, many expanded lesional clones remained in scalp and blood, and this persistence may partly explain relapse after treatment is stopped. TCR sequences shared between patients were less clear than in mice, possibly partly because of HLA diversity in the patient population. Because the treated cohort was small and had only one nonresponder, larger studies are needed to examine links between baseline CD8+ expansion and response. With tofacitinib, both scalp clonality and the number of expanded CD8+ clones among the top 100 scalp clones went down significantly.

The source of this sequence is a human donor with alopecia areata. The sample here was CD4+ T cells sorted from blood, taken around week 44, from a patient treated with tofacitinib.

The CDR3 region: CSVITGDYGYTF. The DNA sequence reads TGCAGCGTGATAACCGGCGACTATGGCTACACCTTC. The chain is assembled from TRBV29-1 and TRBJ1-2, with the D gene not confidently named. CDR1 SQVTM and CDR2 ANQGSEA were looked up in the germline V gene. Cut back by 6 bases and 3 bases, the V and J ends lie 11 bases apart. The CDR3 runs 12 residues from the cysteine to the phenylalanine. Just the 36-base CDR3 DNA is kept, in frame starting at base 1.